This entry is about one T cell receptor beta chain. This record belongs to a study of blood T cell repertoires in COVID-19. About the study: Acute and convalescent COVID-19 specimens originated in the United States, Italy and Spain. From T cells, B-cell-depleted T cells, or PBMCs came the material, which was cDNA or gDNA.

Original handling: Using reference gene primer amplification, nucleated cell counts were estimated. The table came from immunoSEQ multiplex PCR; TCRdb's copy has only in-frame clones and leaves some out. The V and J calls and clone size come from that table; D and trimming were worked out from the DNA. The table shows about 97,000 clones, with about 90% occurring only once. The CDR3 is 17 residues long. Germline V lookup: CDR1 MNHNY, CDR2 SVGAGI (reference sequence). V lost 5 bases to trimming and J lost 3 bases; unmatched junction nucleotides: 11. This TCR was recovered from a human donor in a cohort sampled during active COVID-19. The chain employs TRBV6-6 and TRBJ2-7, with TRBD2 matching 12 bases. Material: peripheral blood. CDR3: CASSRPTSGSGNYEQYF. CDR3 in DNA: TGTGCCAGCAGTCGCCCGACTAGCGGGAGTGGCAACTACGAGCAGTACTTC.